Sequencing of this TCR beta chain was carried out in a study of siplizumab effects on memory and regulatory T cells (dated by TCRdb to about 2019). At the level of the whole study: The study examined how the anti-CD2 antibody siplizumab affects alloreactive T-cell subsets in allogeneic mixed lymphocyte reactions built from human PBMCs.

Libraries were constructed by the immunoSEQ multiplex PCR assay. Approximately 10^5 TCR templates per sample were assayed on the deep sequencing platform. Genomic DNA extracted from sorted T cells was the material used for TCRbeta CDR3 sequencing. The authors' analysis ran thus. The R programming language was used for the clonal analysis of the TCRbeta CDR3 data. Alloreactive CD4+ and CD8+ clones were identified by comparing unstimulated samples to CFSE-low samples taken after the reaction. Regulatory or non-regulatory origin of alloreactive CD4+ clones was assigned by matching sequences to the sorted unstimulated Treg and non-Treg repertoires. Here the immuneACCESS table is served through TCRdb, limited to in-frame sequences with V and J called. Missing clones are a known gap in these copies; in checked studies unresolved V genes cover under half, and the rest lacks a known reason. D and trimming were read from the DNA, whereas the V and J calls and clone size are those reported in that table. A total of 85,000 to 90,000 clones appear in this sample, 70% to 90% of them only once. Around 16% of the sample is in the top ten clones.

Beyond this particular receptor, the publication reports: Sequences below about 10^-5 frequency were poorly captured, so only a minor fraction of alloreactive clones could be mapped to unstimulated subsets. About 75-96% of proliferating CD4+ or CD8+ clones could not be given a naive or memory phenotype. In reactions with siplizumab, an average of 68.8% of mappable alloreactive CD4+ clones were Treg-derived, compared with 25% to 30% in control reactions. Unstimulated naive T cells appeared to be more diverse than memory T cells, and naive cells seemed to make a substantial contribution to the alloresponse. Siplizumab significantly reduced the cumulative frequency of alloreactive sequences traceable to unstimulated CD4+ memory T cells. Whether proliferating Tregs from siplizumab cultures actually had suppressive function was not functionally confirmed.

Sorted unstimulated T cells and proliferating T cells recovered from mixed lymphocyte reactions were subjected to TCRbeta CDR3 sequencing. Fresh whole blood from approximately ten HLA-typed healthy donors was used to isolate PBMCs. Notes on this clone: The clone's antigen remains unknown. No clone much larger than this one lies a single base away; base qualities are absent.

V has 5 bases trimmed and J has 4 bases trimmed; junction bases matching no gene number 9. The CDR3, from cysteine to phenylalanine, totals 16 residues. Only CDR3 DNA remains: 48 bases, in frame from the first base. The germline V gene yields SGHNT for CDR1 and YENEEA for CDR2. The receptor's source is a human donor in good health. Sequencing used CD4+ T cells sorted from blood. The sequence joins TRBV11-3 to TRBJ2-2; TRBD2 fits 8 bases in the junction. The CDR3 reads as follows: CASSQGAGGSTGELFF. The nucleotide sequence is TGTGCCAGCAGCCAAGGGGCGGGAGGCTCCACCGGGGAGCTGTTTTTT.